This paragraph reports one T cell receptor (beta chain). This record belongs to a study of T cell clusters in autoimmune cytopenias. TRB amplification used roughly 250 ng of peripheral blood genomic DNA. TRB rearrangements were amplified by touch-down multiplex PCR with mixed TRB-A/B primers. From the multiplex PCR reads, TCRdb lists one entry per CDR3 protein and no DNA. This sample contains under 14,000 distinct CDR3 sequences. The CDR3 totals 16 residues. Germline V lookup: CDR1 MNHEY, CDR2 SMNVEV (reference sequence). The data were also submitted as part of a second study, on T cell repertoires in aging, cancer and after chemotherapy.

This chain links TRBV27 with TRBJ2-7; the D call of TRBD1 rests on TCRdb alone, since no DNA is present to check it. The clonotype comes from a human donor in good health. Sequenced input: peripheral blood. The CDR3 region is CASKLVPGQGSYEQYF.